The 16 T cell receptor beta chains presented below share a single source sample, sequenced in a study of OX40 agonist ivuxolimab in advanced cancers. The table came from immunoSEQ multiplex PCR; TCRdb's copy has only in-frame clones and leaves some out. The sample comprises 57,000 or so clones, around 88% of which are singletons, and around 2.7% rests with the top ten. The material sequenced was CD4+ or CD8+ T cells sorted from blood, taken in a trial of the OX40 agonist ivuxolimab. Receptors originate from an adult with an advanced solid tumor such as melanoma, head and neck, liver or kidney cancer.

The rearrangement joins TRBV10-3 to TRBJ1-1, with D possibly TRBD1 on 6 matching bases. V lost 4 bases to trimming and J lost 0 bases, with 18 bases between them. Germline lookup yields CDR1 ENHRY and CDR2 SYGVKD. This CDR3 region has 17 residues. CDR3 sequence reads: CAISVRGTHGMNTEAFF. The CDR3 DNA sequence: TGTGCCATCAGTGTTAGAGGGACACATGGTATGAACACTGAAGCTTTCTTT.

The rearrangement joins TRBV5-1 to TRBJ2-5; no firm D call. The CDR3 contains 14 residues. Germline V CDR1 and CDR2: SGHRS, YFSETQ. The ends were cut back, 3 bases at V and 4 bases at J, with 13 bases in the middle. CDR3 sequence reads: CASSWADSSETQYF. The CDR3 DNA reads TGCGCCAGCAGCTGGGCCGACTCGTCAGAGACCCAGTACTTC.

This chain joins TRBV5-1 and TRBJ2-2; 7 positions match TRBD1. The CDR3 length is 14 residues. V was pared by 0 bases and J by 5 bases, with 1 base of the junction left unmatched. The germline V gene encodes CDR1 SGHRS and CDR2 YFSETQ. CDR3 residues: CASSLATGTGELFF. CDR3 DNA sequence: TGCGCCAGCAGCTTGGCGACAGGGACCGGGGAGCTGTTTTTT. Filled out from reference TRBV5-1 and TRBJ2-2, the complete variable domain reads KAGVTQTPRYLIKTRGQQVTLSCSPISGHRSVSWYQQTPGQGLQFLFEYFSETQRNKGNFPGRFSGRQFSNSRSEMNVSTLELGDSALYLCASSLATGTGELFFGEGSRLTVL.

This clone appeared a single time. The chain recombines TRBV2 with TRBJ2-5, with D tentatively TRBD2 (7 bases). The CDR3 is 13 residues long. The germline V gene has CDR1 SNHLY and CDR2 FYNNEI. Trimming left V 7 bases short and J 4 bases short, with 13 bases between. The DNA of the CDR3 is TGTGCCAGCACCGGGGGGCGGTTAGAGACCCAGTACTTC. It specifies CASTGGRLETQYF.

The V and J genes are TRBV7-9 and TRBJ2-2; D uncertain. In germline, CDR1 is SEHNR, CDR2 FQNEAQ (reference sequence). Trimming cost V 6 bases and J 1 base, with 12 bases left between them. The CDR3 is 15 residues long. The CDR3 nucleotides read TGTGCCAGCAGTGACCTCCCGGTGAACACCGGGGAGCTGTTTTTT. As protein: CASSDLPVNTGELFF.

The J gene is TRBJ2-5, the V gene TRBV7-9, with 8 bases aligning to TRBD2. The CDR3 sequence is 15 residues long. CDR1 and CDR2 (germline): SEHNR, FQNEAQ (reference sequence). V lost 1 base to trimming and J lost 5 bases; unmatched junction nucleotides: 6. The CDR3 DNA is TGTGCCAGCAGCTTAGACGGGGGGGCCCTGGAGACCCAGTACTTC. This translates into CASSLDGGALETQYF.

This rearrangement joins TRBV6-1 to TRBJ2-5; no clear D. This CDR3 region has 13 residues. The V end was cut by 7 bases, the J end by 1 base, with 10 bases between. Germline assignment: CDR1 MNHNS and CDR2 SASEGT. CDR3: CASKRTAQETQYF. CDR3 DNA sequence: TGTGCCAGCAAGAGGACGGCCCAAGAGACCCAGTACTTC.

There are a few counts of this clone. The J gene is TRBJ1-1, the V gene TRBV11-3, with D unclear. The CDR3 length is 15 residues. Trimming removed 1 base from V and 4 bases from J, with 13 bases in between. Germline CDR1 and CDR2: SGHNT and YENEEA. CDR3 sequence (DNA): TGTGCCAGCAGCTTAGCTGCCGAAGTGGGCACTGAAGCTTTCTTT. It codes for CASSLAAEVGTEAFF.

This chain links TRBV5-1 with TRBJ2-6; TRBD1 matches at 7 bases. Per the germline V gene, CDR1 is SGHRS and CDR2 is YFSETQ. There are 17 residues in the CDR3. V was clipped by 4 bases and J by 4 bases; unmatched bases: 11. CDR3 protein: CASSPTGELTGANVLTF. As DNA, the CDR3 is TGCGCCAGCAGCCCCACAGGGGAACTAACCGGGGCCAACGTCCTGACTTTC.

This chain links TRBV11-2 with TRBJ1-5; maybe TRBD1 (6 bases). The CDR3 covers 15 residues. Germline V CDR1 and CDR2: SGHAT, FQNNGV. Between the trimmed V and J ends, which lost 1 base and 3 bases, there was a span of 10 bases. The CDR3 DNA follows: TGTGCCAGCAGCTTAGTGGGGGGGCTCAATCAGCCCCAGCATTTT. Translation gives CASSLVGGLNQPQHF.

The chain uses TRBV5-6 and TRBJ2-1; no clear D. The CDR3 sequence is 14 residues long. The germline gives CDR1 SGHDT, CDR2 YYEEEE. V lost 0 bases and J 4 bases, leaving 8 bases between the germline ends. The CDR3 nucleotides are TGTGCCAGCAGCTTGGACTGGGGATACAATGAGCAGTTCTTC. Translating it yields CASSLDWGYNEQFF. Drawing the rest from reference TRBV5-6 and TRBJ2-1, the complete variable domain is DAGVTQSPTHLIKTRGQQVTLRCSPKSGHDTVSWYQQALGQGPQFIFQYYEEEERQRGNFPDRFSGHQFPNYSSELNVNALLLGDSALYLCASSLDWGYNEQFFGPGTRLTVL.

The rearrangement uses TRBV2 and TRBJ1-1, with 7 bases fitting TRBD1. The CDR3 is 14 residues long. Germline assignment: CDR1 SNHLY and CDR2 FYNNEI. J lost 4 bases, V lost 11 bases, and 13 bases had no gene match. CDR3 amino acids: CAGSVAQGITEAFF. The CDR3 DNA sequence: TGTGCCGGATCCGTTGCACAGGGGATCACTGAAGCTTTCTTT.

This chain uses TRBV6-6 with TRBJ1-2; D is uncertain. The CDR3 has 12 residues. Germline loops: CDR1 MNHNY, CDR2 SVGAGI (reference sequence). V lost 6 bases, J lost 4 bases, and 9 bases lay in between. CDR3 sequence: CASSRSGYGYTF. DNA of the CDR3: TGTGCCAGCAGCCGATCGGGCTATGGCTACACCTTC.

The chain is built from TRBV28 and TRBJ1-5, with D uncertain. Germline V gene lookup returns CDR1 MDHEN and CDR2 SYDVKM. Trimming took off 5 bases at V and 2 bases at J, with 10 bases between the two ends. The CDR3 length is 14 residues. As DNA, the CDR3 is TGTGCCAGCAGTCGGGAGCGGGGCAATCAGCCCCAGCATTTT. It codes for CASSRERGNQPQHF. The full variable domain, with the rest looked up from reference TRBV28 and TRBJ1-5, is DVKVTQSSRYLVKRTGEKVFLECVQDMDHENMFWYRQDPGLGLRLIYFSYDVKMKEKGDIPEGYSVSREKKERFSLILESASTNQTSMYLCASSRERGNQPQHFGDGTRLSIL.

The J gene is TRBJ2-1, the V gene TRBV7-9, with D unclear. This CDR3 region has 14 residues. The germline gives CDR1 SEHNR, CDR2 FQNEAQ (reference sequence). With 0 bases removed from V and 6 bases from J, the gap between germline ends came to 9 bases. CDR3 coding DNA: TGTGCCAGCAGCTTAGCTCAGCTGGTCAATGAGCAGTTCTTC. This encodes CASSLAQLVNEQFF.

The CDR3 here is CASSPIGRGEQFF. CDR3 coding DNA: TGTGCCAGCAGCCCGATCGGACGAGGTGAGCAGTTCTTC. The rearrangement joins TRBV7-2 to TRBJ2-1; D gene uncertain. Trimming stripped 5 bases from V and 9 bases from J, with 14 bases between. The CDR3 sequence is 13 residues long. Germline assignment: CDR1 SGHTA and CDR2 FQGNSA.